These 16 T cell receptor beta chains were sequenced from one sample in a study of blood T cell repertoires in COVID-19. Profiled with immunoSEQ multiplex PCR; TCRdb holds only in-frame clones, not every one. In the table there are around 100,000 clones, roughly nine tenths of which are singletons. Sequenced material: peripheral blood. These receptors were taken from a man over 45 with acute or convalescent COVID-19.

There are a few counts of this clone. V and J are TRBV19 and TRBJ1-2; 9 nucleotides match TRBD1. The germline V gene has CDR1 LNHDA and CDR2 SQIVND (reference sequence). V was pared by 1 base and J by 4 bases, with 4 bases of the junction left unmatched. The CDR3 is 15 amino acids. CDR3 in amino acids: CASSIGTGVGYGYTF. The CDR3 region has the DNA TGTGCCAGTAGTATAGGGACAGGGGTCGGCTATGGCTACACCTTC.

V and J are TRBV11-2 and TRBJ2-2, with D possibly being TRBD1 (6 bases). Germline assignment: CDR1 SGHAT and CDR2 FQNNGV. V was clipped by 5 bases and J by 2 bases, with 18 bases between them. The CDR3 has 17 amino acids. The CDR3 sequence is CASSGGGIGSNTGELFF. The DNA of the CDR3 is TGTGCCAGCAGCGGGGGCGGAATCGGATCCAACACCGGGGAGCTGTTTTTT.

The rearrangement links TRBV5-1 to TRBJ2-7, with TRBD1 matching 7 bases. The CDR3 consists of 14 residues. From germline, CDR1 is SGHRS and CDR2 YFSETQ. V shed 3 bases, J shed 6 bases, and the junction held 9 bases outside the gene matches. The CDR3 here is CASSSTAGGSEQYF. Written as DNA, the CDR3 is TGCGCCAGCAGCTCAACGGCAGGGGGAAGCGAGCAGTACTTC. The full variable domain, rest sourced from reference TRBV5-1 and TRBJ2-7, is KAGVTQTPRYLIKTRGQQVTLSCSPISGHRSVSWYQQTPGQGLQFLFEYFSETQRNKGNFPGRFSGRQFSNSRSEMNVSTLELGDSALYLCASSSTAGGSEQYFGPGTRLTVT.

In DNA, the CDR3 is TGCGCCAGTAGACTAGCGGGATGGAACGAGCAGTACTTC. Translated: CASRLAGWNEQYF. This chain connects TRBV10-2 to TRBJ2-7, with 11 bases aligning to TRBD2. The V gene end was trimmed by 9 bases and the J gene end by 5 bases; junction bases not matched to a gene: 6. The CDR3 consists of 13 residues. Germline values: CDR1 WSHSY, CDR2 SAAADI.

This clone is a singleton in its sample. The rearrangement uses TRBV25-1 and TRBJ2-5; D might be TRBD2 (6 bases). Trimming shortened V by 8 bases and J by 0 bases, and 7 bases separated the two germline ends. The CDR3 covers 12 residues. Germline CDR1 and CDR2: MGHDK and SYGVNS. The CDR3 reads CASGTYQETQYF. CDR3 bases: TGTGCCAGCGGGACTTACCAAGAGACCCAGTACTTC.

The chain recombines TRBV28 with TRBJ1-2; the match to TRBD1 covers 8 bases. The CDR3 is made up of 15 amino acids. Trimming removed 7 bases from V and 8 bases from J; junction bases left unmatched: 15. Germline V gives CDR1 MDHEN, CDR2 SYDVKM. The CDR3 loop reads CASNPANRGYRGYTF. In DNA form, the CDR3 reads TGTGCCAGCAATCCAGCGAACAGGGGGTATCGGGGCTACACCTTC.

The chain carries TRBV27 and TRBJ1-2; a weak D match, TRBD1 (6 bases). Trimming removed 5 bases from V and 3 bases from J, with 19 bases in between. The CDR3 extends over 16 amino acids. Germline lookup yields CDR1 MNHEY and CDR2 SMNVEV (reference sequence). This CDR3 is CASSAHRDTSDYGYTF. CDR3 nucleotides: TGTGCCAGCAGTGCCCACAGGGATACGAGCGACTATGGCTACACCTTC.

The CDR3 DNA reads as TGTGCCAGCAGCTTAGGGGGACTTCCGAGCACAGATACGCAGTATTTT. Amino acids: CASSLGGLPSTDTQYF. This chain links TRBV11-3 with TRBJ2-3; the D gene is possibly TRBD2 (6 bases). Trimming removed 1 base from V and 0 bases from J, with 11 bases in between. Looked up from germline, CDR1 is SGHNT and CDR2 is YENEEA. The CDR3 consists of 16 residues.

This chain joins TRBV11-3 and TRBJ2-7; the D is unclear. The V end was cut by 0 bases, the J end by 0 bases, with 9 bases between. Germline loops: CDR1 SGHNT, CDR2 YENEEA. The CDR3 extends over 15 amino acids. The CDR3 sequence: CASSLDPLPSYEQYF. The DNA for the CDR3 is TGTGCCAGCAGCTTAGACCCCCTACCCTCCTACGAGCAGTACTTC.

The chain carries TRBV5-3 and TRBJ2-1, with D unclear. TRBV5-3 is marked as an open reading frame, function uncertain. The CDR3 has 14 residues. The germline V and J ends were trimmed by 4 bases and 7 bases, with 15 bases remaining between them. In DNA form, the CDR3 reads TGTGCCAGAAGCCGTCTTCCGAGAGAGAATGAGCAGTTCTTC. Translated: CARSRLPRENEQFF.

The chain has TRBV4-3 and TRBJ2-2; 8 bases line up with TRBD2. CDR1 and CDR2 (germline): LGHNA, YSLEER. This CDR3 contains 16 residues. The J segment lost 5 bases and the V segment lost 0 bases, leaving 5 bases of the junction unmatched. DNA of the CDR3: TGCGCCAGCAGCCAAGAGTCGGGACTAGGTACCGGGGAGCTGTTTTTT. It encodes CASSQESGLGTGELFF.

The sample holds a few counts of this clone. V is TRBV7-9 and J is TRBJ2-1; 11 bases align to TRBD1. CDR3 length: 15 amino acids. V shed 5 bases, J shed 9 bases, and the junction held 9 bases outside the gene matches. The germline gives CDR1 SEHNR, CDR2 FQNEAQ (reference sequence). CDR3 in amino acids: CASSLGDRGSGEQFF. The CDR3 DNA reads as TGTGCCAGCAGCCTGGGGGACAGGGGGTCCGGTGAGCAGTTCTTC.

V gene TRBV9 combines with J gene TRBJ2-3; D gene unclear. The CDR3 totals 12 residues. Trimming cost V 0 bases and J 5 bases, with 4 bases left between them. Germline CDR1 and CDR2: SGDLS and YYNGEE. CDR3 loop: CASSVDLDTQYF. DNA for the CDR3: TGTGCCAGCAGCGTAGATCTAGATACGCAGTATTTT.

V and J are TRBV6-5 and TRBJ2-4, with D maybe TRBD2 (6 bases). V shed 2 bases and J shed 6 bases, with 11 bases lying between them. CDR1 and CDR2 from the germline V gene are MNHEY and SVGAGI. The CDR3 has 14 residues. This CDR3 reads CASSYRGIGNIQYF. CDR3 nucleotides: TGTGCCAGCAGTTACCGCGGGATTGGAAACATTCAGTACTTC.

The chain recombines TRBV6-5 with TRBJ2-7; maybe TRBD2 (6 bases). This CDR3 is 13 amino acids long. V was cut by 6 bases and J by 0 bases, with 9 bases left in between. The germline gives CDR1 MNHEY, CDR2 SVGAGI. The CDR3 protein is CASRREVSYEQYF. The CDR3 coding sequence is TGTGCCAGCAGAAGGGAGGTCTCCTACGAGCAGTACTTC.

This chain connects TRBV19 to TRBJ1-4; TRBD1 aligns across 9 bases. Unmatched junction bases numbered 9, after V lost 8 bases and J lost 8 bases. This CDR3 has 14 amino acids. The V gene's germline CDR1 is LNHDA and CDR2 SQIVND (reference sequence). CDR3 DNA sequence: TGTGCCAGTTCGGACAGGGGATTTAACGAAAAACTGTTTTTT. Its protein product is CASSDRGFNEKLFF.